The TCR beta chain under discussion was sequenced for a study of blood T cell repertoires in COVID-19. The CDR3 sequence is 15 residues long. V was pared by 3 bases and J by 4 bases, with 5 bases of the junction left unmatched. Looked up from germline, CDR1 is MDHEN and CDR2 is SYDVKM. The protocol was immunoSEQ multiplex PCR, while the TCRdb copy is restricted to in-frame clones and leaves out a portion. Among around 430,000 clones listed, approximately 87% were seen once. Cohort placement rested on clinical history that participants reported themselves. What the recovered Cohort 3 donors had was two negative PCRs, clearance, or symptom resolution.

The chain employs TRBV28 and TRBJ2-3, with 9 nucleotides matching TRBD2. Sequencing was done on a sample of PBMCs or T cells enriched from blood (not recorded which). The receptor comes from a woman in her 50s who had recovered from COVID-19. CDR3 sequence reads: CASSLQLAGSDTQYF. Written as DNA, the CDR3 is TGTGCCAGCAGTTTGCAACTAGCGGGTTCAGATACGCAGTATTTT. The full variable domain, with the rest looked up from reference TRBV28 and TRBJ2-3, is DVKVTQSSRYLVKRTGEKVFLECVQDMDHENMFWYRQDPGLGLRLIYFSYDVKMKEKGDIPEGYSVSREKKERFSLILESASTNQTSMYLCASSLQLAGSDTQYFGPGTRLTVL.